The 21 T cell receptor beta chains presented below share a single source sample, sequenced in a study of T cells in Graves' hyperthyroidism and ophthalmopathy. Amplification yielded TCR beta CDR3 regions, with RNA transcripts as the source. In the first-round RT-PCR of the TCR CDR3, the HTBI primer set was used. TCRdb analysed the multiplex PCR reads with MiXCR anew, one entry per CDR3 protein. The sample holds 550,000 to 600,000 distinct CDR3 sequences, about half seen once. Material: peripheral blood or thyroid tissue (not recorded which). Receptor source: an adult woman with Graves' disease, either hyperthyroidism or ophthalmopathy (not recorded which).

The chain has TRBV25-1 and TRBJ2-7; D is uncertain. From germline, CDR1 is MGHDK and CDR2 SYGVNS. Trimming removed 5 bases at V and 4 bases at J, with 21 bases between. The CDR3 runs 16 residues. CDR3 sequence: CASSSETARSLYEQYF. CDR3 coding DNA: TGTGCCAGCAGTTCCGAGACTGCCCGGAGCCTTTACGAGCAGTACTTC.

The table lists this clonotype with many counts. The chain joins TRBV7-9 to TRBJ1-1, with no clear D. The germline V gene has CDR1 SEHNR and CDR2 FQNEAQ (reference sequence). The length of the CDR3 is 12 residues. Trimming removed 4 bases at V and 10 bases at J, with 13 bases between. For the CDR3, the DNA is TGTGCCAGCAGCTCAACGCTCGGTGCAGCTTTCTTT. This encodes CASSSTLGAAFF.

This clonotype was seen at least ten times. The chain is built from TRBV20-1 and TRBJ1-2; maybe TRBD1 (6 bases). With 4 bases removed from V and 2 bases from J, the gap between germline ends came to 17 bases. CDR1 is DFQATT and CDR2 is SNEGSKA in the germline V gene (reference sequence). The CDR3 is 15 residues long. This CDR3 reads CSATVPGDRNYGYTF. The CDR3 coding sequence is TGCAGTGCTACCGTACCAGGGGACCGCAACTATGGCTACACCTTC.

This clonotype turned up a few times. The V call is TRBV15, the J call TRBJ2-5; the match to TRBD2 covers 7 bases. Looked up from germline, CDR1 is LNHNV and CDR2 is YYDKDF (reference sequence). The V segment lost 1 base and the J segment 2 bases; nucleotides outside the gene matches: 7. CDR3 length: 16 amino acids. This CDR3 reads CATSRGTSVIQETQYF. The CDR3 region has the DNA TGTGCCACCAGCAGAGGAACTAGCGTGATACAAGAGACCCAGTACTTC.

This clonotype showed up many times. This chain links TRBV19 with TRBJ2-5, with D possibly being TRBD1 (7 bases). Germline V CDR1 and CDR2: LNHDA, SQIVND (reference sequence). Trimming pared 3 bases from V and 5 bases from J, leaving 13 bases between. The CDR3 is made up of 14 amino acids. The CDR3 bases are TGTGCCAGTAGTATGACAGGGAGGAGCGAGACCCAGTACTTC. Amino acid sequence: CASSMTGRSETQYF.

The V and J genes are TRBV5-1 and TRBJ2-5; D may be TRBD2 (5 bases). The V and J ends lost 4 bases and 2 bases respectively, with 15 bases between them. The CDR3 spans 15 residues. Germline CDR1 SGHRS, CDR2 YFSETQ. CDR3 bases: TGCGCCAGCAGCACCGGCAGCGGAGAACAAGAGACCCAGTACTTC. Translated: CASSTGSGEQETQYF.

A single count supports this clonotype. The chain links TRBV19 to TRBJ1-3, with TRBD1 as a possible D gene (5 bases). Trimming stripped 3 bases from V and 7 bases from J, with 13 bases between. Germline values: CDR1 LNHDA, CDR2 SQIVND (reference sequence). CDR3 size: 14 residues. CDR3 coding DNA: TGTGCCAGTAGTATGGAGGGGACGCCTAACACCATATATTTT. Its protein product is CASSMEGTPNTIYF.

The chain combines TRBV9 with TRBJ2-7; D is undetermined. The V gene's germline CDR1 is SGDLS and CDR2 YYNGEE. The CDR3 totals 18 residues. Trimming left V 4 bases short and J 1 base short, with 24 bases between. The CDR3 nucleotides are TGTGCCAGCAGCCGTAAGGCCCTCCTGGGCTCCGGGTCCTACGAGCAGTACTTC. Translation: CASSRKALLGSGSYEQYF.

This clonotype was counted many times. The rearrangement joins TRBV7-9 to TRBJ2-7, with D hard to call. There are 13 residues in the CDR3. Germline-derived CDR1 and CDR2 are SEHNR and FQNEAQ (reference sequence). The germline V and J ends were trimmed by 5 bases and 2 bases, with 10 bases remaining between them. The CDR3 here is CASSPESTYEQYF. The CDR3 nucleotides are TGTGCCAGCAGCCCGGAGAGTACCTACGAGCAGTACTTC.

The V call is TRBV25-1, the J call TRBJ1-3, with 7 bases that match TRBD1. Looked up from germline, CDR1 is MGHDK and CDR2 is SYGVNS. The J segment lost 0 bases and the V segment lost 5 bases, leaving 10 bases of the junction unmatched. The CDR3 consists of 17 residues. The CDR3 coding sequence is TGTGCCAGCAGTTCCCAGGGGGTAAGCACCTCTGGAAACACCATATATTTT. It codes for CASSSQGVSTSGNTIYF.

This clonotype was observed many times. The CDR3, as DNA: TGTGCCAGTAGTATAGATCCCTCGAGGGCTAGTTGTAGGGTTGAGACCCAGTACTTC. Translated, it gives CASSIDPSRASCRVETQYF. The chain recombines TRBV19 with TRBJ2-5; weak D call: TRBD2 (5 bases). This CDR3 spans 19 amino acids. V was trimmed by 0 bases and J by 5 bases, leaving 25 bases between them. Germline-derived CDR1 and CDR2 are LNHDA and SQIVND (reference sequence).

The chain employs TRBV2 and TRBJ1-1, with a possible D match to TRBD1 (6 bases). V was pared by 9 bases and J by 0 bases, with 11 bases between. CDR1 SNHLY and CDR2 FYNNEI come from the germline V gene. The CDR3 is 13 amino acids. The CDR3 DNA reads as TGTGCCAGGGGACACGAAGTGAACACTGAAGCTTTCTTT. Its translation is CARGHEVNTEAFF.

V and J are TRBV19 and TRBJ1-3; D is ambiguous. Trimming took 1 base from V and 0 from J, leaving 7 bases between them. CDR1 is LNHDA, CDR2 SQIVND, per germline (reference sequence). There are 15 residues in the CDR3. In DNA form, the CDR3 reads TGTGCCAGTAGTATAGGCATAAGCTCTGGAAACACCATATATTTT. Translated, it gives CASSIGISSGNTIYF.

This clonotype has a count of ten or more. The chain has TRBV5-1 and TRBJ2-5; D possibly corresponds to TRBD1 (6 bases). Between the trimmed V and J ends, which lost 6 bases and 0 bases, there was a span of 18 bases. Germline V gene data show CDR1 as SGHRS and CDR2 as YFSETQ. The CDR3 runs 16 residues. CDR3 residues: CASMQLTGQYQETQYF. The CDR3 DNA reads TGCGCCAGCATGCAATTGACAGGACAGTACCAAGAGACCCAGTACTTC.

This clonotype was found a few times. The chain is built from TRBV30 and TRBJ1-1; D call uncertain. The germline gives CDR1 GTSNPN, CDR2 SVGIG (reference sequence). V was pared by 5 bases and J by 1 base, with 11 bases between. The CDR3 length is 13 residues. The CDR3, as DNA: TGTGCCTGGGCCCAGCGTCCGAACACTGAAGCTTTCTTT. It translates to CAWAQRPNTEAFF.

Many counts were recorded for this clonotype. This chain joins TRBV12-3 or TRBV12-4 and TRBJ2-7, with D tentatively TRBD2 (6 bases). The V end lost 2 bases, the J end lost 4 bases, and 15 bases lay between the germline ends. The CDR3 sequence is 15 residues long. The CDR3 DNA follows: TGTGCCAGCAGTTTATCCCCAGCGGGCACGTACGAGCAGTACTTC. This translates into CASSLSPAGTYEQYF.

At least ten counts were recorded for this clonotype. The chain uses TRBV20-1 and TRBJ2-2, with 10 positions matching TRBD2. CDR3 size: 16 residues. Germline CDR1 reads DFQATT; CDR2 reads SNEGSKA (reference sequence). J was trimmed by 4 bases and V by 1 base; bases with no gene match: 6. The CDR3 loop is CSARGASGSFTGELFF. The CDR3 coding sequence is TGCAGTGCTAGAGGGGCTAGCGGGAGCTTCACCGGGGAGCTGTTTTTT.

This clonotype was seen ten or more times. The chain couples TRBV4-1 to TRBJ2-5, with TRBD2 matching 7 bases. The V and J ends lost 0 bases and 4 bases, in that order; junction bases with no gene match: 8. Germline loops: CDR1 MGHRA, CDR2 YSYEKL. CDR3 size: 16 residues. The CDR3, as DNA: TGCGCCAGCAGCCAAGATTGGAGGGAGGGCCGAGAGACCCAGTACTTC. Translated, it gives CASSQDWREGRETQYF.

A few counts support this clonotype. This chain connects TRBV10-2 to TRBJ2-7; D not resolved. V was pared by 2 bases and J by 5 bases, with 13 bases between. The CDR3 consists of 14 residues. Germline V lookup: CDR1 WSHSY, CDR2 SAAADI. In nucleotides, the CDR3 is TGCGCCAGCAGTGAGGCTACCCCTGGCGACGAGCAGTACTTC. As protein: CASSEATPGDEQYF.

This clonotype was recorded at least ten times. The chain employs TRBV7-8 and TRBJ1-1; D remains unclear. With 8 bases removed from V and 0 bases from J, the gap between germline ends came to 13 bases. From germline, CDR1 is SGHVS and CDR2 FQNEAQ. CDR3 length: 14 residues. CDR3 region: CASARTRMNTEAFF. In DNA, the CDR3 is TGTGCCAGCGCCCGAACGAGGATGAACACTGAAGCTTTCTTT.

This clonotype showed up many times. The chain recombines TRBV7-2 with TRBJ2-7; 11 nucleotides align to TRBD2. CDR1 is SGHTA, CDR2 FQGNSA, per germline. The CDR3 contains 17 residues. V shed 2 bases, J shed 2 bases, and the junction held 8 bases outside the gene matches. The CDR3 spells CASSLFAGTSGPYEQYF. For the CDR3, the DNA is TGTGCCAGCAGCTTATTCGCCGGGACTAGCGGACCCTACGAGCAGTACTTC.